The next 9 T cell receptor beta chains were all read from a single sample in a study of a mutant IDH1 vaccine in newly diagnosed glioma. Antigen specificity for these receptors is unknown. Time point denoted: week 35, safety follow-up. With topical imiquimod, each dose of the vaccine consisted of 300 ug of mutant IDH1 20-mer peptide. Generated by immunoSEQ multiplex PCR, the TCRdb table keeps only in-frame clones and is missing some. The table records fewer than 90,000 clones, less than 90% of them present only once. The input for sequencing was PBMCs, taken from a glioma patient whose treatment included an IDH1 peptide vaccine. The receptors were sampled from a man younger than 35 with glioma.

This clone has only one observation. V usage is TRBV5-1 and J usage is TRBJ1-1; no reliable D call. V lost 6 bases and J lost 5, with 14 bases in between. Germline-derived CDR1 and CDR2 are SGHRS and YFSETQ. This CDR3 has 13 amino acids. CDR3 sequence: CASNTQSGTEAFF. The CDR3 nucleotides are TGCGCCAGCAATACTCAGTCGGGGACTGAAGCTTTCTTT.

J is TRBJ2-7 and V is TRBV27, with 8 bases lining up with TRBD2. Trimming cost V 3 bases and J 6 bases; bases outside gene matches: 7. CDR1 is MNHEY, CDR2 SMNVEV, per germline (reference sequence). CDR3 length: 14 residues. CDR3 sequence reads: CASSFGSGVLEQYF. CDR3 bases: TGTGCCAGCAGTTTCGGTAGCGGGGTTCTCGAGCAGTACTTC.

This rearrangement joins TRBV2 to TRBJ2-7, with 10 bases fitting TRBD1. CDR1 and CDR2 from the germline V gene are SNHLY and FYNNEI. V lost 4 bases to trimming and J lost 7 bases; unmatched junction nucleotides: 7. The CDR3 sequence is 14 residues long. CDR3 coding DNA: TGTGCCAGCAGTGGCCCGGGACAGGGGATGGAGCAGTACTTC. Its protein is CASSGPGQGMEQYF.

The chain uses TRBV2 and TRBJ1-1; D perhaps matches TRBD1 (6 bases). The CDR3 spans 15 residues. V dropped 7 bases and J dropped 1 base, with 16 bases sitting between them. Germline CDR1 and CDR2: SNHLY and FYNNEI. In DNA form, the CDR3 reads TGTGCCAGCAATCGTGGACAGACCTCGAACACTGAAGCTTTCTTT. Its protein is CASNRGQTSNTEAFF.

The CDR3 sequence is CASSFRGGYGYTF. CDR3 in DNA: TGTGCCAGCAGTTTTCGGGGAGGCTATGGCTACACCTTC. The V and J genes are TRBV27 and TRBJ1-2; D not certain. CDR3 size: 13 residues. Germline CDR1 MNHEY, CDR2 SMNVEV (reference sequence). V was clipped by 3 bases and J by 4 bases, with 9 bases between them.

The chain uses TRBV13 and TRBJ2-1; D might be TRBD2 (5 bases). Trimming took 3 bases from V and 8 from J, leaving 11 bases between them. Germline values: CDR1 PRHDT, CDR2 FYEKMQ (reference sequence). The CDR3 sequence is 13 residues long. The CDR3 DNA reads as TGTGCCAGCAGCTTCCGAGGGAACTATGAGCAGTTCTTC. Translated: CASSFRGNYEQFF.

The chain combines TRBV19 with TRBJ1-5; possible D gene TRBD1, 6 bases. The CDR3 contains 15 residues. V was shortened by 3 bases and J by 2 bases, with 11 bases between the two germline ends. Germline CDR1 is LNHDA and CDR2 is SQIVND (reference sequence). The CDR3 is CASSMQGLRNQPQHF. The DNA of the CDR3 is TGTGCCAGTAGTATGCAGGGGCTACGCAATCAGCCCCAGCATTTT.

This clone has more than one count but fewer than ten. The chain uses TRBV11-2 and TRBJ1-1; the D is unclear. V lost 4 bases, J lost 5 bases, and 8 bases lay in between. Germline values: CDR1 SGHAT, CDR2 FQNNGV. This CDR3 is 12 amino acids long. Written as DNA, the CDR3 is TGTGCCAGCAGCTCCTTAGGGACTGAAGCTTTCTTT. Translating gives CASSSLGTEAFF.

The chain carries TRBV6-1 and TRBJ1-2; D is ambiguous. Looked up from germline, CDR1 is MNHNS and CDR2 is SASEGT. V lost 0 bases to trimming and J lost 8 bases, with 10 bases between them. CDR3 length equals 13 residues. The CDR3 DNA follows: TGTGCCAGCAGTGAAGCGCTTAGGGAGGGCTACACCTTC. Protein sequence: CASSEALREGYTF.